One sample yielded the 18 T cell receptor beta chains listed below, sequenced in a study of CD4 and CD8 cells across lung adenocarcinoma regions. From the PCR reads, TCRdb called clonotypes with MiXCR, one entry per CDR3 protein. The data contain some 14,000 distinct CDR3 sequences, 35% to 55% of them singletons. Material for sequencing was CD4+ T cells from the center of a lung tumor. Source of these receptors: a male donor with lung adenocarcinoma. The CD4 and CD8 labels of this study may be unreliable.

In the case of this clonotype: This could be a read error, since a much larger clone is one nucleotide away. The gene calls are TRBV11-3 and TRBJ2-1; TRBD2 agrees at 8 bases. Matching the DNA end better, TRBJ2-7 makes the J call doubtful. The CDR3 extends over 14 amino acids. Germline lookup yields CDR1 SGHNT and CDR2 YENEEA. The CDR3: CASSLAGGLDEQYF. CDR3 nucleotides: TGTGCCAGCAGCTTAGCGGGAGGGCTAGATGAGCAGTACTTC.

Judged by abundance, this clonotype is medium-sized. The chain uses TRBV6-6 and TRBJ2-7; D gene unclear. The germline V gene has CDR1 MNHNY and CDR2 SVGAGI (reference sequence). This CDR3 region has 14 residues. V shed 5 bases and J shed 0 bases, with 11 bases lying between them. CDR3 coding DNA: TGTGCCAGCAGTCCCTTCGGAATCTCCTACGAGCAGTACTTC. It specifies CASSPFGISYEQYF.

This clonotype was counted many times. The V and J genes are TRBV6-5 and TRBJ1-1, with D perhaps matching TRBD1 (6 bases). The CDR3 contains 15 residues. The germline V gene has CDR1 MNHEY and CDR2 SVGAGI. V was trimmed by 4 bases and J by 0 bases, leaving 12 bases between them. The CDR3 loop is CASSWSGDMNTEAFF. CDR3 nucleotide sequence: TGTGCCAGCAGTTGGTCCGGGGACATGAACACTGAAGCTTTCTTT.

The sample holds a few counts of this clonotype. The chain recombines TRBV6-1 with TRBJ2-5; D call uncertain. The CDR3 is made up of 12 amino acids. CDR1 and CDR2 (germline): MNHNS, SASEGT. Trimming stripped 5 bases from V and 3 bases from J, with 7 bases between. CDR3 residues: CASSQLEETQYF. For the CDR3, the DNA is TGTGCCAGCAGTCAGCTTGAAGAGACCCAGTACTTC.

As concerns this clonotype: One end of the junction varies from germline; a read error may be responsible. V and J are TRBV6-1 and TRBJ2-3, with a possible D match to TRBD2 (6 bases). The CDR3 spans 15 residues. Germline V gene sequence: CDR1 MNHNS, CDR2 SASEGT. The CDR3 loop is CASGQAGRGQETQYF. The CDR3 DNA reads TGTGCCAGCGGGCAAGCGGGCCGGGGCCAAGAGACGCAGTATTTC.

V gene TRBV6-5 combines with J gene TRBJ2-7, with D perhaps given as TRBD1 or TRBD2 (5 bases each). CDR1 and CDR2 from the germline V gene are MNHEY and SVGAGI. V was clipped by 0 bases and J by 3 bases, with 12 bases between them. The CDR3 sequence is 15 residues long. The CDR3 region is CASSYSMWDGYEQYF. CDR3 coding DNA: TGTGCCAGCAGTTACTCGATGTGGGACGGCTACGAGCAGTACTTC.

At least ten counts were recorded for this clonotype. This rearrangement joins TRBV20-1 to TRBJ2-1; 11 nucleotides align to TRBD2. CDR3 length: 17 residues. Germline CDR1 reads DFQATT; CDR2 reads SNEGSKA (reference sequence). The junction had 15 bases not matched to a gene; V was cut back by 3 bases and J by 8 bases. DNA for the CDR3: TGCAGTGCTAGGGGGACTAGCGGAAACGTCATCAGTCATGAGCAGTTCTTC. Protein product: CSARGTSGNVISHEQFF.

V gene TRBV6-1 combines with J gene TRBJ2-3; 13 positions match TRBD2. The length of the CDR3 is 14 residues. V trimming: 6 bases; J trimming: 4 bases; junction bases outside the gene matches: 1. In germline, CDR1 is MNHNS, CDR2 SASEGT. The CDR3 DNA follows: TGTGCCAGCAGGGGACTAGCGGGGTCAGATACGCAGTATTTT. It translates to CASRGLAGSDTQYF.

The chain combines TRBV7-6 with TRBJ2-7; D is uncertain. Trimming stripped 1 base from V and 4 bases from J, with 20 bases between. Per germline, CDR1 SGHVS and CDR2 FNYEAQ. The CDR3 has 17 amino acids. The CDR3 DNA reads as TGTGCCAGCAGCTTAGAACCTTCCCGACTCACACCGTACGAGCAGTACTTC. Amino acid sequence: CASSLEPSRLTPYEQYF.

This clonotype was counted ten times or more. J is TRBJ2-3 and V is TRBV6-1; D possibly matches TRBD1 or TRBD2 (5 bases each). Per germline, CDR1 MNHNS and CDR2 SASEGT. The CDR3 runs 14 residues. V gave up 3 bases and J gave up 4 bases, with 11 bases separating them. The CDR3: CASSDRDGADTQYF. As DNA, the CDR3 is TGTGCCAGCAGTGACCGGGACGGGGCAGATACGCAGTATTTT.

This chain connects TRBV10-3 to TRBJ1-6; maybe TRBD1 (6 bases). Trimming stripped 6 bases from V and 10 bases from J, with 25 bases between. CDR1 ENHRY and CDR2 SYGVKD come from the germline V gene. CDR3 length: 17 amino acids. The CDR3 bases are TGTGCCATCAGCTCAGGGGTTCAGTCCCCAGTTCACTCACCCCTCCACTTT. This sequence encodes CAISSGVQSPVHSPLHF.

This clonotype was counted ten times or more. CDR3 coding DNA: TGTGCCAGCAGCTTAGTTCGTGGCACAGATACGCAGTATTTT. Translating it yields CASSLVRGTDTQYF. The chain joins TRBV7-2 to TRBJ2-3; D is undetermined. Germline V gives CDR1 SGHTA, CDR2 FQGNSA. V was pared by 1 base and J by 1 base, with 6 bases between. The CDR3 sequence is 14 residues long.

This clonotype showed up just a few times. The genes are TRBV10-3 and TRBJ1-1; D might be TRBD1 (6 bases). Deletions cut 6 bases from V and 4 bases from J, with 6 bases between. The germline gives CDR1 ENHRY, CDR2 SYGVKD. The CDR3 runs 11 residues. The CDR3 DNA is TGTGCCATCAGGGACAGCACTGAAGCTTTCTTT. Protein: CAIRDSTEAFF.

This clonotype was detected only a few times. The rearrangement uses TRBV6-5 and TRBJ1-2; a possible D gene is TRBD1 (5 bases). Looked up from germline, CDR1 is MNHEY and CDR2 is SVGAGI. V was clipped by 0 bases and J by 7 bases, with 6 bases between them. This CDR3 has 12 residues. The CDR3 reads CASSYSGGGYTF. Written as DNA, the CDR3 is TGTGCCAGCAGTTACTCGGGGGGTGGCTACACCTTC.

The rearrangement joins TRBV6-2 or TRBV6-3 to TRBJ2-5; weak D call: TRBD2 (7 bases). CDR3 length: 15 amino acids. Germline V gene data show CDR1 as MNHEY and CDR2 as SVGEGT. The chain's CDR3 is CGGGRVGPDKETQYF. For the CDR3, the DNA is TGTGGCGGGGGCCGGGTGGGCCCTGACAAAGAGACCCAGTACTTC.

This clonotype was seen ten or more times. The chain is built from TRBV6-1 and TRBJ1-1; 8 nucleotides line up with TRBD1. Germline-derived CDR1 and CDR2 are MNHNS and SASEGT. V shed 5 bases, J shed 6 bases, and the junction held 14 bases outside the gene matches. CDR3 size: 16 residues. In nucleotides, the CDR3 is TGTGCCAGCAGTCCAACGGCAGGGCAGGGGGCCGCTGAAGCTTTCTTT. Amino acid sequence: CASSPTAGQGAAEAFF.

This chain connects TRBV27 to TRBJ2-2; D call uncertain. Deletions cut 7 bases from V and 16 bases from J, with 31 bases between. Germline CDR1 reads MNHEY; CDR2 reads SMNVEV (reference sequence). The CDR3 sequence is 16 residues long. CDR3 residues: CASKTFQAVSTEAQFF. The CDR3 bases are TGTGCCAGCAAGACTTTTCAGGCTGTGAGCACCGAGGCGCAGTTTTTT.

This clonotype was found many times. The chain couples TRBV11-3 to TRBJ2-1; D possibly corresponds to TRBD2 (6 bases). This CDR3 contains 15 residues. The germline CDR1 and CDR2 sequences are SGHNT and YENEEA. V was trimmed by 4 bases and J by 3 bases, leaving 13 bases between them. The CDR3 sequence: CASSSRESDYNEQFF. Here the CDR3 DNA reads TGTGCCAGCAGCTCCCGGGAGAGCGACTACAATGAGCAGTTCTTC.